These 5 T cell receptor beta chains were sequenced from one sample in a study of T cell responses to AZD1222 COVID-19 vaccine. Profiling relied on immunoSEQ multiplex PCR, and the TCRdb table lists in-frame clones only, not all of them. The data hold more than 75,000 clones, with 85% to 90% observed a single time. The sample consisted of peripheral blood, taken on day 0 of AZD1222 vaccination. These receptors were obtained from an adult in good health.

The chain combines TRBV5-4 with TRBJ1-2; TRBD1 is a possible D gene (5 bases). CDR1 and CDR2 (germline): SGHNT, YYREEE (reference sequence). Trimming removed 5 bases from V and 2 bases from J, with 10 bases in between. This CDR3 has 13 amino acids. In nucleotides, the CDR3 is TGTGCCAGCAGTATGAGGGACAACTATGGCTACACCTTC. It translates to CASSMRDNYGYTF.

The sample holds one count of this clone. The chain couples TRBV24-1 to TRBJ2-7; the match to TRBD1 covers 9 bases. CDR1 and CDR2 from the germline V gene are KGHDR and SFDVKD. Losses at the gene ends were 4 bases for V and 9 bases for J; bases not matched to a gene: 12. The CDR3 runs 15 residues. CDR3 in amino acids: CATSDSGTGNNWQYF. The CDR3, as DNA: TGTGCCACCAGTGACTCCGGGACAGGGAATAATTGGCAGTACTTC.

The J gene is TRBJ2-4, the V gene TRBV29-1; no reliable D call. The CDR3 has 13 residues. Germline V gene lookup returns CDR1 SQVTM and CDR2 ANQGSEA. Trimming pared 3 bases from V and 0 bases from J, leaving 6 bases between. The CDR3 region is CSVDGLAKNIQYF. In nucleotides, the CDR3 is TGCAGCGTTGATGGGCTAGCCAAAAACATTCAGTACTTC.

The rearrangement uses TRBV28 and TRBJ2-3, with D possibly TRBD1 on 6 matching bases. The V gene lost 2 bases and the J gene lost 3 bases, with 9 bases spanning the gap. The CDR3 has 14 amino acids. Germline V gene data show CDR1 as MDHEN and CDR2 as SYDVKM. The CDR3 region is CASSLSQGTDTQYF. CDR3 in DNA: TGTGCCAGCAGTTTAAGCCAGGGGACAGATACGCAGTATTTT. The whole variable domain, remainder taken from reference TRBV28 and TRBJ2-3, is DVKVTQSSRYLVKRTGEKVFLECVQDMDHENMFWYRQDPGLGLRLIYFSYDVKMKEKGDIPEGYSVSREKKERFSLILESASTNQTSMYLCASSLSQGTDTQYFGPGTRLTVL.

There are a few counts of this clone. This chain uses TRBV4-3 with TRBJ2-1; D might be TRBD1 or TRBD2, each matching 7 bases. This CDR3 spans 14 amino acids. V was pared by 1 base and J by 12 bases, with 16 bases between. Germline CDR1 and CDR2: LGHNA and YSLEER. CDR3 nucleotide sequence: TGCGCCAGCAGCCAAGTTTGGGACTACAGGGGGCAGTTCTTC. It yields the protein CASSQVWDYRGQFF.